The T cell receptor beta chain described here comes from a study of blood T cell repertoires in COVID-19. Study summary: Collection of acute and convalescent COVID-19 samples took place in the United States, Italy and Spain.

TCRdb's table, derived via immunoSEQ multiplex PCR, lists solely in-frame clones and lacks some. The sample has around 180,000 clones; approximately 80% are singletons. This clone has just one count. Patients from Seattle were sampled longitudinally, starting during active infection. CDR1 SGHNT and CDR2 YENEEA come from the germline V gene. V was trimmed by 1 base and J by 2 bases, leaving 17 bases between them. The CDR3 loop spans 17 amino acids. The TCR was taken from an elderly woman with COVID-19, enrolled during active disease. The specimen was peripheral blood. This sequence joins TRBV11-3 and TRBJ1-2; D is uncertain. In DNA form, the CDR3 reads TGTGCCAGCAGCTTAGTCCGAACACCGGAGGGAAACTATGGCTACACCTTC. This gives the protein CASSLVRTPEGNYGYTF.